This T cell receptor beta chain was obtained from a study of Ad26.COV2.S vaccination and SARS-CoV-2 variants. About the research overall: Each vaccinee took Ad26.COV2.S intramuscularly, once or twice 56 days apart.

Only one count was recorded for this clone. Data came from immunoSEQ multiplex PCR; TCRdb stores just in-frame clones and leaves some out. The sample shows more than 300,000 clones, around 89% of them seen only once. Treatment of the sample: roughly 20 received Ad26.COV2.S at low or high dose, single or two shots; about 5 received placebo; per-sample allocation not given. The investigators took samples on day 63 after the first vaccine or placebo injection. An 18-55-year-old adult in Boston served as donor. The sequence came from a person between 18 and 59 years old who received the Ad26.COV2.S COVID-19 vaccine or a placebo. The specimen comprised peripheral blood, sampled in a trial of Ad26.COV2.S vaccine versus placebo.

CDR3 loop: CASSDSKGLNTGELFF. Written as DNA, the CDR3 is TGTGCCAGCAGTGACTCGAAAGGGCTTAACACCGGGGAGCTGTTTTTT. V and J are TRBV6-4 and TRBJ2-2; D call uncertain. The CDR3 loop spans 16 amino acids. Trimming cost V 0 bases and J 2 bases, with 10 bases left between them. In germline, CDR1 is MRHNA, CDR2 SNTAGT.